This T cell receptor (beta chain) came from a study of cytomegalovirus exposure and HLA in healthy donors. Points from the study as a whole: The majority of TCR sequences were rare, yet some public TCRs appeared in many donors.

Germline CDR1 reads MDHEN; CDR2 reads SYDVKM. The CDR3 covers 16 residues. Trimming cost V 6 bases and J 2 bases; bases outside gene matches: 8. Data came from immunoSEQ multiplex PCR; TCRdb stores just in-frame clones and leaves some out. The sample includes 200,000 or so clones, around four fifths seen only once; the top ten take around 6.7%. From the 120-subject validation cohort, which was separate from the roughly 690-subject first cohort, the donors were drawn. A remark on this clone: Its antigen is not identified.

The sample taken for sequencing was PBMCs. V gene TRBV28 combines with J gene TRBJ2-3, with TRBD2 matching over 10 bases. This receptor was obtained from a man younger than 35 in good health and CMV-seropositive. The CDR3 reads CASSRPTSGFTDTQYF. In nucleotides, the CDR3 is TGTGCCAGCAGCCGTCCGACTAGCGGGTTCACAGATACGCAGTATTTT. The full variable domain, with the rest looked up from reference TRBV28 and TRBJ2-3, is DVKVTQSSRYLVKRTGEKVFLECVQDMDHENMFWYRQDPGLGLRLIYFSYDVKMKEKGDIPEGYSVSREKKERFSLILESASTNQTSMYLCASSRPTSGFTDTQYFGPGTRLTVL.